This passage covers 21 T cell receptor beta chains from one sample sequenced in a study of T cell responses to AZD1222 COVID-19 vaccine. The table came from immunoSEQ multiplex PCR; TCRdb's copy has only in-frame clones and leaves some out. The sample holds 130,000 or so clones, around 84% seen once. This material consisted of peripheral blood, taken on day 0 of AZD1222 vaccination. The source of these receptors is an adult in good health.

The chain is built from TRBV2 and TRBJ1-1; no definite D call. V was clipped by 4 bases and J by 1 base, with 7 bases between them. CDR1 is SNHLY, CDR2 FYNNEI, per germline. The CDR3 extends over 13 amino acids. CDR3 nucleotide sequence: TGTGCCAGCAGTGCGGTTGGGAACACTGAAGCTTTCTTT. It yields the protein CASSAVGNTEAFF.

The rearrangement links TRBV27 to TRBJ2-1, with 8 bases fitting TRBD2. The trim removed 5 bases at V and 3 bases at J, leaving 15 bases unmatched. Per the germline V gene, CDR1 is MNHEY and CDR2 is SMNVEV (reference sequence). The CDR3 contains 18 residues. The CDR3 DNA reads TGTGCCAGCAGTCCCCAAGAGGGACGAGCGGGAGTCTACAATGAGCAGTTCTTC. It is translated as CASSPQEGRAGVYNEQFF.

The chain is built from TRBV13 and TRBJ1-6; 8 bases align to TRBD1. Germline loops: CDR1 PRHDT, CDR2 FYEKMQ (reference sequence). The J segment lost 7 bases and the V segment lost 5 bases, leaving 4 bases of the junction unmatched. CDR3 length: 14 residues. The chain's CDR3 is CASSQGQENSPLHF. The CDR3 bases are TGTGCCAGCAGCCAGGGACAGGAGAATTCACCCCTCCACTTT.

The chain uses TRBV28 and TRBJ1-2; possibly TRBD1 for D (6 bases). The CDR3 is 15 residues long. V was cut by 3 bases and J by 5 bases, with 16 bases left in between. Per the germline V gene, CDR1 is MDHEN and CDR2 is SYDVKM. The CDR3 DNA is TGTGCCAGCAGTTTTGGACAGCTCCTTTCTTATGGCTACACCTTC. Amino acid sequence: CASSFGQLLSYGYTF.

The table lists this clone with a count of one. The chain combines TRBV30 with TRBJ2-7; D is undetermined. V shed 2 bases and J shed 0 bases, with 14 bases lying between them. The CDR3 loop spans 15 amino acids. From germline, CDR1 is GTSNPN and CDR2 SVGIG (reference sequence). The CDR3 sequence is CAWSTWTVNSYEQYF. The CDR3 DNA sequence: TGTGCCTGGAGTACATGGACGGTGAACTCCTACGAGCAGTACTTC.

The V call is TRBV10-2, the J call TRBJ2-1; 7 positions agree with TRBD2. Trimming at V came to 6 bases and at J to 3 bases, leaving 5 bases not matched to a gene. In germline, CDR1 is WSHSY, CDR2 SAAADI. This CDR3 has 14 residues. The DNA for the CDR3 is TGCGCCAGCAGCCCTAGCGGCATCTACAATGAGCAGTTCTTC. Protein product: CASSPSGIYNEQFF.

The chain recombines TRBV2 with TRBJ1-1; no clear D. V lost 3 bases and J 5 bases, leaving 16 bases between the germline ends. The CDR3 is made up of 15 amino acids. Germline assignment: CDR1 SNHLY and CDR2 FYNNEI. CDR3 coding DNA: TGTGCCAGCAGTGAGTCGACCAACGAGGAGACTGAAGCTTTCTTT. Translation gives CASSESTNEETEAFF.

The chain combines TRBV28 with TRBJ1-3, with TRBD1 matching over 7 bases. In germline, CDR1 is MDHEN, CDR2 SYDVKM. The junction had 2 bases not matched to a gene; V was cut back by 4 bases and J by 2 bases. The CDR3 has 14 residues. The CDR3 protein is CASSSTGTGNTIYF. In nucleotides, the CDR3 is TGTGCCAGCAGTTCGACAGGGACTGGAAACACCATATATTTT.

V gene TRBV19 combines with J gene TRBJ1-2, with 7 bases identical to TRBD1. The germline V gene encodes CDR1 LNHDA and CDR2 SQIVND (reference sequence). V lost 2 bases, J lost 4 bases, and 10 bases stayed unmatched. The CDR3 length is 16 residues. CDR3: CASSITSAGGGYGYTF. The CDR3 nucleotides are TGTGCCAGTAGTATAACCTCCGCAGGGGGTGGCTATGGCTACACCTTC.

This chain joins TRBV28 and TRBJ1-4; the match to TRBD1 covers 7 bases. This CDR3 is 14 amino acids long. Germline V gives CDR1 MDHEN, CDR2 SYDVKM. With V trimmed by 6 bases and J by 8 bases, 9 bases remained unmatched. The CDR3 here is CASSLTGNGEKLFF. The CDR3 bases are TGTGCCAGCAGCTTGACAGGGAATGGGGAAAAACTGTTTTTT.

V usage is TRBV9 and J usage is TRBJ1-1; unclear D gene. This CDR3 region has 15 residues. Trimming pared 4 bases from V and 1 base from J, leaving 14 bases between. Germline V lookup: CDR1 SGDLS, CDR2 YYNGEE. The CDR3 spells CASSPFDGPNTEAFF. Written as DNA, the CDR3 is TGTGCCAGCAGCCCTTTCGACGGCCCGAACACTGAAGCTTTCTTT.

This clone was recorded a few times. This chain links TRBV4-2 with TRBJ1-1, with 7 positions matching TRBD1. V lost 0 bases and J lost 13; bases outside the gene matches: 8. The CDR3 spans 13 residues. Germline V lookup: CDR1 LGHNA, CDR2 YNFKEQ. CDR3 DNA sequence: TGTGCCAGCAGCCAAGACGAGACAGGGAGGGGTTTCTTT. Encoded protein: CASSQDETGRGFF.

This chain joins TRBV18 and TRBJ1-2; tentatively, D is TRBD1 (5 bases). This CDR3 is built from 16 residues. Germline lookup yields CDR1 KGHSH and CDR2 LQKENI. The ends were cut back, 5 bases at V and 8 bases at J, with 24 bases in the middle. CDR3 sequence reads: CASSGMLSGDRDGYTF. CDR3 in DNA: TGTGCCAGCTCAGGGATGCTTTCGGGGGATCGAGACGGCTACACCTTC. Full variable domain (rest looked up from reference TRBV18 and TRBJ1-2): NAGVMQNPRHLVRRRGQEARLRCSPMKGHSHVYWYRQLPEEGLKFMVYLQKENIIDESGMPKERFSAEFPKEGPSILRIQQVVRGDSAAYFCASSGMLSGDRDGYTFGSGTRLTVV.

The chain combines TRBV19 with TRBJ1-1; 9 bases map to TRBD1. This CDR3 region has 14 residues. Germline V gene lookup returns CDR1 LNHDA and CDR2 SQIVND (reference sequence). Losses at the gene ends were 1 base for V and 6 bases for J; bases not matched to a gene: 3. CDR3 in amino acids: CASSIGDRDPEAFF. CDR3 coding DNA: TGTGCCAGTAGTATAGGGGACAGGGACCCTGAAGCTTTCTTT.

A note on this clone: Distinct nucleotide sequences in the sample also encode this CDR3. The chain links TRBV27 to TRBJ2-5; D uncertain. The CDR3 runs to 12 residues. Trimming removed 5 bases from V and 5 bases from J, with 9 bases in between. Germline loops: CDR1 MNHEY, CDR2 SMNVEV (reference sequence). The CDR3 spells CASSPEGETQYF. DNA of the CDR3: TGTGCCAGCAGTCCCGAAGGGGAGACCCAGTACTTC.

The rearrangement joins TRBV7-9 to TRBJ2-7, with D possibly matching TRBD2 (5 bases). From germline, CDR1 is SEHNR and CDR2 FQNEAQ (reference sequence). The CDR3 runs 16 residues. V was cut by 5 bases and J by 1 base, with 18 bases left in between. The CDR3: CASSPGGLYISYEQYF. As DNA, the CDR3 is TGTGCCAGCAGCCCAGGAGGACTGTATATATCCTACGAGCAGTACTTC.

V and J are TRBV18 and TRBJ1-5; 7 bases fit TRBD1. There are 18 residues in the CDR3. The trim removed 3 bases at V and 2 bases at J, leaving 13 bases unmatched. Looked up from germline, CDR1 is KGHSH and CDR2 is LQKENI. In DNA, the CDR3 is TGTGCCAGCTCACCGTCGACAGGGACTCTGGGGGGCAATCAGCCCCAGCATTTT. This codes for CASSPSTGTLGGNQPQHF.

The gene calls are TRBV4-3 and TRBJ1-6; a weak D match, TRBD1 (5 bases). The V end was cut by 5 bases, the J end by 5 bases, with 13 bases between. Per the germline V gene, CDR1 is LGHNA and CDR2 is YSLEER. CDR3 length: 15 residues. CDR3 nucleotides: TGCGCCAGCAGCTCATACGCGGGGGATAATTCACCCCTCCACTTT. Its translation: CASSSYAGDNSPLHF.

This chain's CDR3 is CASSYWTAHTIYF. CDR3 DNA sequence: TGTGCCAGCAGCTATTGGACAGCCCACACCATATATTTT. The chain employs TRBV5-4 and TRBJ1-3; perhaps TRBD1 as D (6 bases). V lost 3 bases and J lost 8, with 12 bases in between. CDR3 size: 13 residues. The germline V gene encodes CDR1 SGHNT and CDR2 YYREEE (reference sequence).

As for this clone: One junction end does not reproduce the germline sequence, and a read error may be involved. This chain uses TRBV5-6 with TRBJ2-7; the D is unclear. This CDR3 region has 14 residues. In germline, CDR1 is SGHDT, CDR2 YYEEEE. The CDR3 reads CASSLGHPSFEQYF. The CDR3 nucleotides read TGTGCCAGCAGCTTGGGACACCCGTCCTTCGAGCAGTACTTC.

The chain recombines TRBV27 with TRBJ2-1, with a possible D match to TRBD2 (6 bases). Germline V lookup: CDR1 MNHEY, CDR2 SMNVEV (reference sequence). The CDR3 spans 13 residues. The V gene lost 5 bases and the J gene lost 6 bases, with 11 bases spanning the gap. The CDR3 reads CASSTWGVNEQFF. Written as DNA, the CDR3 is TGTGCCAGCAGTACTTGGGGGGTCAATGAGCAGTTCTTC.